The 5 T cell receptor beta chains in this list originate from one sample, sequenced in a study of blood T cell repertoires in COVID-19. Here immunoSEQ multiplex PCR was the method, and the copy in TCRdb shows in-frame clones only, minus some. The sample comprises around 290,000 clones, more than 85% of which are singletons, and 2.2% rests with the top ten. The sequencing sample was made of peripheral blood. The receptor source for this set is a woman aged 30 to 39 with COVID-19, enrolled during active disease.

The chain uses TRBV7-9 and TRBJ1-1, with D possibly TRBD1 on 5 matching bases. Germline CDR1 SEHNR, CDR2 FQNEAQ (reference sequence). Trimming took 2 bases from V and 4 from J, leaving 11 bases between them. This CDR3 has 14 residues. CDR3 sequence (DNA): TGTGCCAGCAGCTTACAAGGGGATGGCACTGAAGCTTTCTTT. Translating it yields CASSLQGDGTEAFF.

The CDR3 coding sequence is TGCGCCAGCAGCCAAGATAAGGGGTCGAAAGGCAGCAATGAGCAGTTCTTC. Translation gives CASSQDKGSKGSNEQFF. V and J are TRBV4-1 and TRBJ2-1; D may be TRBD1 (5 bases). The CDR3 runs to 17 residues. CDR1 is MGHRA, CDR2 YSYEKL, per germline. V was cut by 0 bases and J by 6 bases, with 18 bases left in between.

The genes are TRBV6-5 and TRBJ1-2; perhaps TRBD1 as D (6 bases). The CDR3 covers 11 residues. The V and J ends lost 6 bases and 4 bases respectively, with 6 bases between them. Per the germline V gene, CDR1 is MNHEY and CDR2 is SVGAGI. This CDR3 reads CASRTGYGYTF. CDR3 DNA sequence: TGTGCCAGCAGGACAGGCTATGGCTACACCTTC.

This chain links TRBV7-2 with TRBJ2-3; a possible D gene is TRBD2 (5 bases). The CDR3 totals 16 residues. V was cut by 2 bases and J by 2 bases, with 14 bases left in between. CDR1 and CDR2 from the germline V gene are SGHTA and FQGNSA. The CDR3 DNA is TGTGCCAGCAGCTTAAGGACGGGATGGGACACAGATACGCAGTATTTT. It codes for CASSLRTGWDTDTQYF.

The chain couples TRBV3-1 (or the pseudogene TRBV3-2) to TRBJ2-3; TRBD2 matches at 10 bases. Losses at the gene ends were 6 bases for V and 5 bases for J; bases not matched to a gene: 8. The CDR3 is 15 amino acids. Germline CDR1 and CDR2: LGHDT and YNNKEL (reference sequence). For the CDR3, the DNA is TGTGCCAGCAGAGGCCTAGCGGGAGTCAAAGATACGCAGTATTTT. Its translation: CASRGLAGVKDTQYF.